This T cell receptor (beta chain) was observed in a study of cytomegalovirus exposure and HLA in healthy donors. Study-wide points: Reportedly, TCR beta sequences accurately predicted HLA-A and HLA-B alleles in most subjects. A later analysis showed TCR association rates differing by HLA locus, peaking at DRB1 and lowest at HLA-C. A previous analysis found most TCR beta V segments productive roughly 87% or roughly 30% of the time.

The CDR3 is 16 residues long. As to this clone: Its antigen is not known.

Amplification used 60 Vbeta primers and 13 Jbeta primers. In the source study's methods: As a later analysis found, there were 82 million or so unique TCR beta chains, of which some 9.9 million were shared. Sequenced by immunoSEQ multiplex PCR; TCRdb stores in-frame clones only, minus some. V and J calls and clone size are those listed in that table; D and trimming were worked out from the DNA. The sample shows 150,000 to 200,000 clones, under 70% of them seen only once. The source is a woman between 35 and 50 years old in good health and CMV-seropositive. Specimen: PBMCs. The V and J genes are TRBV1 and TRBJ1-2. TRBV1 is tagged as a pseudogene. This chain's CDR3 is CTSRQPTGVGSNGYTF. The CDR3 DNA follows: TGCACCAGCCGCCAGCCAACGGGAGTGGGGTCCAATGGCTACACCTTC.